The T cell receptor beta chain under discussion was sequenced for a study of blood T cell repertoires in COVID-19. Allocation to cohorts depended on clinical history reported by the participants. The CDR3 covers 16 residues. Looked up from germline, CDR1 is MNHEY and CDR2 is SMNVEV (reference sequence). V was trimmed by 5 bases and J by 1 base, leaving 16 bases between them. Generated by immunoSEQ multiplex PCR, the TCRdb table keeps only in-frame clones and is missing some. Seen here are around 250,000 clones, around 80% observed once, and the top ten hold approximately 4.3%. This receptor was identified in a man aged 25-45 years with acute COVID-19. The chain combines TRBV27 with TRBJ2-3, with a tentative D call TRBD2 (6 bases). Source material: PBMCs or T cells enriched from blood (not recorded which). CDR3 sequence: CASSSRGGLGTDTQYF. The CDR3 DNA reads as TGTGCCAGCAGTAGCCGAGGAGGGTTAGGCACAGATACGCAGTATTTT.